Listed below are T cell receptor beta chains from one sample, sequenced in a study of blood T cell repertoires in COVID-19. Generated by immunoSEQ multiplex PCR, the TCRdb table keeps only in-frame clones and is missing some. The sample holds approximately 110,000 clones, around 81% seen once. Sequenced material: peripheral blood. The receptors were sampled from a human donor in a cohort sampled during active or convalescent COVID-19. Each CDR3 is given with its conserved first and last residue. D genes are given only for firm matches. Clone size is not always given. Where it is, it says once, few, many or a class for expanded clones.

>few|TRBJ2-5|TRBV30|TRBD1
CAWSRTGGAKTQYF
TGTGCCTGGAGTAGGACAGGGGGCGCGAAGACCCAGTACTTC
>.|TRBJ1-2|TRBV5-4|.
CASSIARSSGGLNYGYTF
TGTGCCAGCAGCATCGCGCGCTCATCGGGCGGACTTAACTATGGCTACACCTTC
>.|TRBJ1-2|TRBV28|TRBD1
CASSLVGTVNYGYTF
TGTGCCAGCAGTTTAGTCGGGACAGTGAACTATGGCTACACCTTC
>few|TRBJ2-3|TRBV24-1|TRBD2
CATSDWGTSGASTDTQYF
TGTGCCACCAGTGATTGGGGAACTAGCGGGGCTAGCACAGATACGCAGTATTTT
>.|TRBJ2-1|TRBV27|.
CASSLSSRNEQFF
TGTGCCAGCAGTTTAAGCTCTCGCAATGAGCAGTTCTTC
>.|TRBJ1-5|TRBV4-2|.
CASSQTPGQGGQPQHF
TGTGCCAGCAGCCAAACCCCCGGCCAGGGAGGACAGCCCCAGCATTTT
>.|TRBJ2-6|TRBV5-6|.
CASSFPTPSGANVLTF
TGTGCCAGCAGCTTCCCTACTCCCTCTGGGGCCAACGTCCTGACTTTC
>.|TRBJ1-5|TRBV12-3/TRBV12-4|TRBD1
CASRGQGNQPQHF
TGTGCCAGCAGGGGACAGGGGAATCAGCCCCAGCATTTT
>few|TRBJ1-4|TRBV5-4|.
CASSSQEPNEKLFF
TGTGCCAGCAGCTCACAGGAGCCTAATGAAAAACTGTTTTTT
>.|TRBJ2-2|TRBV5-1|TRBD2
CASSHDPWGLENTGELFF
TGCGCCAGCAGCCACGACCCGTGGGGACTAGAGAACACCGGGGAGCTGTTTTTT
>once|TRBJ2-7|TRBV2|TRBD2
CAKRTSGMGEQYF
TGTGCAAAGAGGACTAGCGGGATGGGGGAGCAGTACTTC
>.|TRBJ1-5|TRBV6-5|.
CASSYGREGNQPQHF
TGTGCCAGCAGTTATGGACGGGAGGGCAATCAGCCCCAGCATTTT
>.|TRBJ1-1|TRBV18|.
CASSPRGEGLNTEAFF
TGTGCCAGCTCACCTCGCGGGGAGGGCTTGAACACTGAAGCTTTCTTT